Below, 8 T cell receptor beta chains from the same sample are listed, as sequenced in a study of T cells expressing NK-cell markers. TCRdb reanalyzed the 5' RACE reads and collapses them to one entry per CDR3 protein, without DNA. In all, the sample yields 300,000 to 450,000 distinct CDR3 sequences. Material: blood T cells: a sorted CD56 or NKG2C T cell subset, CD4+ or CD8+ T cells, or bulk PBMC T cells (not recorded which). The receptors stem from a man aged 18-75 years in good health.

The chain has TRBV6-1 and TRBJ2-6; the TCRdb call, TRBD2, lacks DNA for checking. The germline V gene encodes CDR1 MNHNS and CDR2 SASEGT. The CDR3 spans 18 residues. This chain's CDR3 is CASSRVGRGKPGANVLTF.

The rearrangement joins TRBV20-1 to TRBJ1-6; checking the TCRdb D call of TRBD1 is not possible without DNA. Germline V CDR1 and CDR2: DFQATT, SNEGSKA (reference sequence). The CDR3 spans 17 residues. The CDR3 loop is CSARGGLIAGTDSPLHF.

CDR3 amino acids: CASSAQRGGPEQYF. V and J are TRBV2 and TRBJ2-7; TCRdb picks TRBD1, but there is no DNA to check that call. CDR1 is SNHLY and CDR2 is FYNNEI in the germline V gene. The CDR3 is 14 residues long.

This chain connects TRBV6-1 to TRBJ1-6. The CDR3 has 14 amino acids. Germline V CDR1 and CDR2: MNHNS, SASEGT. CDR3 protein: CAIGGGRENSPLHF.

The CDR3 sequence is CASSQGDYGEQYF. The chain combines TRBV4-2 with TRBJ2-7; TCRdb's D gene call, TRBD2, goes unchecked for lack of DNA. The CDR3 spans 13 residues. Germline V lookup: CDR1 LGHNA, CDR2 YNFKEQ.

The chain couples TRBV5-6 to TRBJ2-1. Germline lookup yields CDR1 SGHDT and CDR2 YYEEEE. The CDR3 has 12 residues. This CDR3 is CASARERFEQFF. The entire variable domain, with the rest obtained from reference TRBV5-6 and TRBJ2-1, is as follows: DAGVTQSPTHLIKTRGQQVTLRCSPKSGHDTVSWYQQALGQGPQFIFQYYEEEERQRGNFPDRFSGHQFPNYSSELNVNALLLGDSALYLCASARERFEQFFGPGTRLTVL.

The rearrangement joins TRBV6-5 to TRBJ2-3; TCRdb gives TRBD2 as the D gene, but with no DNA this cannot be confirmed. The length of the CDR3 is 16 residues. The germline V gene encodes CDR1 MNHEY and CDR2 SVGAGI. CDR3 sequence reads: CASSPSGSGGTDTQYF.

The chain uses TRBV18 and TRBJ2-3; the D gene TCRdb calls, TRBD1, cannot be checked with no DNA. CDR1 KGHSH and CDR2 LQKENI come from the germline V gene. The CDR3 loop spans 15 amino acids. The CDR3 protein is CASSPQGLASDTQYF.